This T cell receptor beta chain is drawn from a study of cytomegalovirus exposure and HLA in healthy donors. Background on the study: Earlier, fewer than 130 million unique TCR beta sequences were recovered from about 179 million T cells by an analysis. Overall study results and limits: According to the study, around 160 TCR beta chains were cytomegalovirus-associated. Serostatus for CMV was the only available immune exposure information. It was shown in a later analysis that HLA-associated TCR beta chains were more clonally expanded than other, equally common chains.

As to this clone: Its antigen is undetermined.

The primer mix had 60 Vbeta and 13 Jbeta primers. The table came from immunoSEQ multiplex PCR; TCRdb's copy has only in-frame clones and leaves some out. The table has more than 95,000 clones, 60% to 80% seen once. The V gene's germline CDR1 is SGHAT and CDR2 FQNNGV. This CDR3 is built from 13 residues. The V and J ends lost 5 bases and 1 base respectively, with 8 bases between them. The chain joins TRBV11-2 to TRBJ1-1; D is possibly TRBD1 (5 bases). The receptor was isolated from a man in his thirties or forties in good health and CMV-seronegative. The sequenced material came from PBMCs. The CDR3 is CASSQGENTEAFF. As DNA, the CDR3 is TGTGCCAGCAGCCAAGGGGAGAACACTGAAGCTTTCTTT.